The source of this T cell receptor (beta chain) is a study of OX40 agonist ivuxolimab in advanced cancers. Study-wide context: The patients got ivuxolimab, which is an agonistic anti-OX40 (CD134) antibody. Three patients had partial responses: one hepatocellular carcinoma, two cutaneous melanoma. Overall study findings and caveats: Researchers did not determine the expanded peripheral T cells' antigen specificity. The study found that CD8+ T cells averaged more expanded clones than CD4+.

This clone was seen only once. Antigen unknown. Profiled with immunoSEQ multiplex PCR; TCRdb holds only in-frame clones, not every one. The sample includes tens of thousands of clones, about 85% of them seen just once. The specimen was CD4+ or CD8+ T cells sorted from blood, collected in a trial of the OX40 agonist ivuxolimab. This clonotype was obtained from an adult with an advanced solid tumor such as melanoma, head and neck, liver or kidney cancer.

CDR3 sequence (DNA): TGTGCCAGCAGCTCGCCCCTCTATAACTATGGCTACACCTTC. The encoded protein is CASSSPLYNYGYTF. V usage is TRBV7-8 and J usage is TRBJ1-2; D is unclear. CDR1 is SGHVS, CDR2 FQNEAQ, per germline. V gave up 4 bases and J gave up 1 base, with 10 bases separating them. This CDR3 has 14 amino acids.